These T cell receptor beta chains were read from a single sample in a study of T cell changes during pregnancy in multiple sclerosis. Only in-frame clones appear in the TCRdb table, and some are missing; sequencing was by immunoSEQ multiplex PCR. The table shows 40,000 or so clones, with 75% to 95% occurring only once. This sample comprised CD8+ T cells from peripheral blood mononuclear cells, obtained in the second trimester of pregnancy. The source is a female donor with multiple sclerosis, enrolled in a pregnancy study. CDR3s include the opening cysteine and the closing phenylalanine or tryptophan.

cdr3_length	v_call	j_call	cdr3_aa
16	TRBV18	TRBJ1-5	CASSSDGTALGQPQHF
15	TRBV11-2	TRBJ1-1	CASSLGTGPPPEAFF
12	TRBV5-6	TRBJ2-7	CASSPTGYEQYF
15	TRBV2	TRBJ2-7	CASKADRGQLYEQYF
16	TRBV5-1	TRBJ2-7	CASSTWTSGDSEEQYF
12	TRBV12-5	TRBJ2-1	CASGPEGPEQFF
14	TRBV5-1	TRBJ2-1	CASSAGEVYNEQFF
19	TRBV23-1	TRBJ2-5	CASSPKADKREGWQETQYF
15	TRBV9	TRBJ1-4	CASTSGAQTNEKLFF
18	TRBV11-2	TRBJ1-1	CASSTLGGLSTMNTEAFF
16	TRBV4-1	TRBJ2-6	CASSQGEGAGANVLTF
12	TRBV27	TRBJ2-5	CASRDRGETQYF
16	TRBV5-1	TRBJ1-2	CASSLHPGQGVDGYTF
14	TRBV27	TRBJ2-7	CASSTRPSVGEQYF
15	TRBV6-4	TRBJ2-1	CASSDGAGGYNEQFF
13	TRBV27	TRBJ2-7	CASSLTPNYEQYF
13	TRBV27	TRBJ1-2	CASSLNQGYGYTF
15	TRBV5-1	TRBJ2-1	CASSLAGGLFNEQFF
16	TRBV9	TRBJ2-5	CASSAFGLAGGETQYF
14	TRBV19	TRBJ1-1	CASSILGMDTEAFF
13	TRBV6-5	TRBJ1-2	CASSYSGGYGYTF
14	TRBV14	TRBJ2-7	CASSPVQGTYEQYF
15	TRBV23-1	TRBJ2-7	CASSQSAGGSHEQYF
15	TRBV6-5	TRBJ2-5	CASSVGGPSGETQYF
14	TRBV2	TRBJ2-3	CASRGQGEADTQYF
14	TRBV5-1	TRBJ2-1	CASSLVGGANEQFF
15	TRBV28	TRBJ1-2	CASRDLTGIDYGYTF
15	TRBV6-1	TRBJ1-2	CASSEKIGTGYGYTF
11	TRBV7-9	TRBJ2-7	CASSLRGEQYF
16	TRBV6-5	TRBJ1-1	CASSYSLGGVGLEAFF
13	TRBV6-4	TRBJ1-5	CASGTGEQEPQHF
15	TRBV4-3	TRBJ2-3	CASRPLAGRLDTQYF
16	TRBV5-1	TRBJ2-4	CASSWLGGEAKNIQYF
15	TRBV6-1	TRBJ2-1	CASTGTSSSYNEQFF
16	TRBV9	TRBJ2-3	CASSARTGPSTDTQYF
16	TRBV11-2	TRBJ2-1	CASSVAGLASYNEQFF
15	TRBV5-4	TRBJ2-3	CASSSQRDPTDTQYF
14	TRBV2	TRBJ1-2	CASSSWWTDDGYTF
13	TRBV5-4	TRBJ1-1	CASRQQENTEAFF
16	TRBV12-5	TRBJ2-3	CASASPDRDATDTQYF
12	TRBV27	TRBJ1-1	CASSTIGTEAFF
15	TRBV6-5	TRBJ1-1	CASSYQTGGGTEAFF
16	TRBV4-1	TRBJ1-4	CASSQEVGATNEKLFF
17	TRBV5-1	TRBJ2-3	CASSLFLASGRQDTQYF